These 3 T cell receptor beta chains were all obtained from the same sample, sequenced in a study of CD8+ T cells in alopecia areata. Extraction of RNA preceded its reverse transcription into cDNA, which served as the sequencing template. Generated by immunoSEQ multiplex PCR, the TCRdb table keeps only in-frame clones and is missing some. The table has approximately 150,000 clones, roughly 66% seen once. Sample: CD8+ T cells sorted from blood, taken at week 0. These receptors all stem from a human donor with alopecia areata.

About this clone: This specimen includes other DNA sequences encoding the same CDR3. This chain uses TRBV9 with TRBJ1-2; the D is unclear. The CDR3 is 9 amino acids. Germline assignment: CDR1 SGDLS and CDR2 YYNGEE. Trimming removed 7 bases from V and 6 bases from J, with 4 bases in between. The CDR3 is CASGHGYTF. CDR3 DNA: TGTGCCAGCGGTCATGGCTACACCTTC. The entire variable domain, with the rest obtained from reference TRBV9 and TRBJ1-2, is as follows: DSGVTQTPKHLITATGQRVTLRCSPRSGDLSVYWYQQSLDQGLQFLIQYYNGEERAKGNILERFSAQQFPDLHSELNLSSLELGDSALYFCASGHGYTFGSGTRLTVV.

In its sample, this clone was seen a few times. This chain links TRBV29-1 with TRBJ1-2, with D tentatively TRBD1 (5 bases). CDR1 is SQVTM and CDR2 is ANQGSEA in the germline V gene. Deletions cut 6 bases from V and 3 bases from J, with 8 bases between. This CDR3 comprises 11 residues. The CDR3 DNA is TGCAGCGTAGGGGATGACTATGGCTACACCTTC. It codes for CSVGDDYGYTF.

V gene TRBV27 combines with J gene TRBJ1-1, with 7 bases matching TRBD1. V trimming: 6 bases; J trimming: 6 bases; junction bases outside the gene matches: 1. This CDR3 has 11 residues. The germline V gene encodes CDR1 MNHEY and CDR2 SMNVEV (reference sequence). CDR3 DNA sequence: TGTGCCAGCAGACAGGGGTCTGAAGCTTTCTTT. This sequence encodes CASRQGSEAFF.